Sequencing of this T cell receptor (beta chain) was carried out in a study of Graves' ophthalmopathy and Graves' hyperthyroidism. This CDR3 region has 18 residues. CDR1 SEHNR and CDR2 FQNEAQ come from the germline V gene (reference sequence). Amplifying from RNA transcripts, the study obtained TCR beta CDR3 regions. Investigators did first-round RT-PCR with HTBI primers, then second-round multiplex PCR. MiXCR was run by TCRdb on the multiplex PCR reads, yielding one entry per CDR3 protein. The repertoire holds about 410,000 distinct CDR3 sequences, with roughly 18% as singletons. Points on this clonotype: A much larger clone sits a single nucleotide away, making a read error possible.

The sequencing sample was made of peripheral blood. The source of this sequence is a woman younger than 30 with Graves' ophthalmopathy. The chain couples TRBV7-9 to TRBJ1-6; the D gene is possibly TRBD1 (5 bases). CDR3 sequence: CTSSHRLGGDLYNSPLHF. CDR3 bases: TGTACCAGCAGCCACAGACTTGGGGGAGACCTATATAATTCACCCCTCCACTTT. The full variable domain, with the rest looked up from reference TRBV7-9 and TRBJ1-6, is DTGVSQNPRHKITKRGQNVTFRCDPISEHNRLYWYRQTLGQGPEFLTYFQNEAQLEKSRLLSDRFSAERPKGSFSTLEIQRTEQGDSAMYLCTSSHRLGGDLYNSPLHFGNGTRLTVT.